This entry features one T cell receptor beta chain sequence. The antigen is not known. The data belong to a study of CD8 T cells in ankylosing spondylitis. Looked up from germline, CDR1 is LGHDT and CDR2 is YNNKEL (reference sequence). Between the trimmed V and J ends, which lost 1 base and 0 bases, there was a span of 13 bases. The CDR3 extends over 17 amino acids. Study-wide findings and caveats: Significant enrichment of disease-linked clones was reported in matched ankylosing spondylitis synovial fluid.

By quantitative 5'-RACE with molecular barcodes, the TCR beta libraries were made. MiXCR, run by TCRdb on the 5' RACE reads, gives a single entry per CDR3 protein. The sample lists 100,000 to 150,000 distinct CDR3 sequences; about 6.4% were seen once. This chain connects TRBV3-1 to TRBJ1-5; D might be TRBD1 (5 bases). Sequencing was done on a sample of blood, either unsorted or a sorted T cell fraction (not recorded which). This TCR was recovered from a male donor with ankylosing spondylitis or in good health (not recorded which). DNA for the CDR3: TGTGCCAGCAGCCAAGCTGGGGGTCTAATTAGCAATCAGCCCCAGCATTTT. Translated: CASSQAGGLISNQPQHF.